Presented here are 22 T cell receptor beta chains from one specimen sequenced in a study of memory CD4+ T cells and cytomegalovirus serostatus. Single viable CD3+CD4+CD8-CD45RO+ cells were sorted as the memory CD4+ T cells. This table comes from immunoSEQ multiplex PCR, and its TCRdb copy is limited to in-frame clones, with some not included. The sample includes about 57,000 clones, around 85% of them seen just once. Sequenced material: memory CD4+ T cells from blood. Receptors were obtained from an adult in good health and CMV-seronegative.

V is TRBV19 and J is TRBJ2-7; 7 nucleotides line up with TRBD2. Germline-derived CDR1 and CDR2 are LNHDA and SQIVND (reference sequence). The V and J ends lost 5 bases and 1 base, in that order; junction bases with no gene match: 11. The CDR3 spans 16 residues. The CDR3 loop reads CASSSSSGIPSYEQYF. The CDR3 region has the DNA TGTGCCAGTAGTTCCTCTAGCGGAATACCTTCCTACGAGCAGTACTTC.

The gene calls are TRBV5-1 and TRBJ2-5, with D uncertain. Germline CDR1 SGHRS, CDR2 YFSETQ. There are 13 residues in the CDR3. Trimming left V 4 bases short and J 3 bases short, with 10 bases between. The CDR3 DNA reads as TGCGCCAGCAGCCGACGGGCCGAAGAGACCCAGTACTTC. The encoded protein is CASSRRAEETQYF.

The chain combines TRBV28 with TRBJ2-2; TRBD1 agrees at 7 bases. Germline lookup yields CDR1 MDHEN and CDR2 SYDVKM. This CDR3 is 17 amino acids long. V lost 5 bases and J lost 1; bases outside the gene matches: 10. CDR3 sequence reads: CASSPNLGQVNTGELFF. In nucleotides, the CDR3 is TGTGCCAGCAGTCCAAATCTTGGACAGGTGAACACCGGGGAGCTGTTTTTT.

The chain is built from TRBV6-6 and TRBJ2-1, with D possibly being TRBD2 (6 bases). The CDR3 consists of 15 residues. Germline CDR1 MNHNY, CDR2 SVGAGI (reference sequence). Trimming cost V 6 bases and J 6 bases, with 18 bases left between them. CDR3 coding DNA: TGTGCCAGCAGCGGGACTTCTCCATATATCAATGAGCAGTTCTTC. It encodes CASSGTSPYINEQFF.

This chain uses TRBV21-1 with TRBJ2-5. TRBV21-1 is reported as a pseudogene. This CDR3 has 20 residues. For the CDR3, the DNA is TGTGCCAGCAGCAAAAAAAAAGGGTCTCTAGGGCCTTCAATTCAAGAGACCCAGTACTTC. This translates into CASSKKKGSLGPSIQETQYF.

The CDR3 nucleotides read TGTGCCAGCAGCCGTGGGACTACGCGGGGAAACACCATATATTTT. This encodes CASSRGTTRGNTIYF. V usage is TRBV7-9 and J usage is TRBJ1-3; D possibly corresponds to TRBD1 (5 bases). V lost 5 bases and J 4 bases, leaving 15 bases between the germline ends. The length of the CDR3 is 15 residues. Germline loops: CDR1 SEHNR, CDR2 FQNEAQ (reference sequence). The variable domain in full, completed from reference TRBV7-9 and TRBJ1-3, reads DTGVSQNPRHKITKRGQNVTFRCDPISEHNRLYWYRQTLGQGPEFLTYFQNEAQLEKSRLLSDRFSAERPKGSFSTLEIQRTEQGDSAMYLCASSRGTTRGNTIYFGEGSWLTVV.

The chain links TRBV5-8 to TRBJ1-1, with no clear D. CDR3 length: 14 residues. V was shortened by 4 bases and J by 1 base, with 11 bases between the two germline ends. CDR1 is SGHTS, CDR2 YDEGEE, per germline. CDR3 loop: CASSVVMENTEAFF. The CDR3, as DNA: TGTGCCAGCAGCGTGGTTATGGAGAACACTGAAGCTTTCTTT.

V gene TRBV30 combines with J gene TRBJ1-1; D is possibly TRBD1 (6 bases). This CDR3 contains 13 residues. V was trimmed by 4 bases and J by 6 bases, leaving 15 bases between them. The V gene's germline CDR1 is GTSNPN and CDR2 SVGIG (reference sequence). The CDR3 DNA reads as TGTGCCTGGACTAGGGGGGGAGGAGCTGAAGCTTTCTTT. This translates into CAWTRGGGAEAFF.

V and J are TRBV6-1 and TRBJ2-7; D is perhaps TRBD1 (6 bases). V was clipped by 1 base and J by 4 bases, with 17 bases between them. The CDR3 has 16 residues. In germline, CDR1 is MNHNS, CDR2 SASEGT. CDR3 amino acids: CASSEGAERGGYEQYF. CDR3 DNA: TGTGCCAGCAGTGAAGGAGCCGAAAGAGGGGGTTACGAGCAGTACTTC.

This clone occurred once. The rearrangement joins TRBV11-2 to TRBJ1-3; D unresolved. The CDR3 contains 13 residues. Germline loops: CDR1 SGHAT, CDR2 FQNNGV. The V and J ends lost 0 bases and 5 bases respectively, with 5 bases between them. The CDR3: CASSLEVRNTIYF. The CDR3 DNA reads TGTGCCAGCAGCTTAGAAGTAAGAAACACCATATATTTT.

The chain has TRBV10-1 and TRBJ2-3, with D tentatively TRBD1 (5 bases). CDR1 WNHNN and CDR2 SYGVQD come from the germline V gene (reference sequence). This CDR3 spans 14 amino acids. The germline V and J ends were trimmed by 8 bases and 0 bases, with 12 bases remaining between them. In nucleotides, the CDR3 is TGCGCCAGCTTTAGCCAGGGAAGCACAGATACGCAGTATTTT. This gives the protein CASFSQGSTDTQYF.

CDR3: CASSFRAGGFGYNEQFF. For the CDR3, the DNA is TGTGCCAGCAGCTTTCGCGCGGGGGGATTTGGCTACAATGAGCAGTTCTTC. The chain couples TRBV7-6 to TRBJ2-1; 8 nucleotides line up with TRBD2. The CDR3 has 17 amino acids. V was clipped by 3 bases and J by 3 bases; unmatched bases: 10. Germline lookup yields CDR1 SGHVS and CDR2 FNYEAQ.

The chain has TRBV28 and TRBJ2-7; D call uncertain. Per germline, CDR1 MDHEN and CDR2 SYDVKM. The CDR3 has 12 amino acids. Deletions cut 3 bases from V and 4 bases from J, with 7 bases between. CDR3 DNA sequence: TGTGCCAGCAGTTTGTCCGCGTACGAGCAGTACTTC. It codes for CASSLSAYEQYF.

J is TRBJ2-7 and V is TRBV4-2; D might be TRBD2 (5 bases). Germline V CDR1 and CDR2: LGHNA, YNFKEQ. Trimming left V 0 bases short and J 3 bases short, with 9 bases between. CDR3 length equals 14 residues. CDR3 nucleotide sequence: TGTGCCAGCAGCCAAGATGTAACTAGCTACGAGCAGTACTTC. Amino acid sequence: CASSQDVTSYEQYF.

CDR3 DNA sequence: TGTGCCAGCTCACCCAAAGACAGGGTGGGCTACGAGCAGTACTTC. Amino acids: CASSPKDRVGYEQYF. The chain recombines TRBV18 with TRBJ2-7; 7 positions match TRBD1. V gave up 3 bases and J gave up 3 bases; unmatched junction bases: 8. This CDR3 spans 15 amino acids. From germline, CDR1 is KGHSH and CDR2 LQKENI.

The chain couples TRBV5-1 to TRBJ1-2; D is undetermined. V was pared by 7 bases and J by 6 bases, with 22 bases between. Germline CDR1 reads SGHRS; CDR2 reads YFSETQ. CDR3 length: 15 amino acids. The CDR3 protein is CASGPRGVPTDGYTF. The DNA for the CDR3 is TGCGCCAGCGGCCCCCGTGGTGTACCCACCGATGGCTACACCTTC.

V gene TRBV19 combines with J gene TRBJ1-1, with D possibly being TRBD1 (5 bases). This CDR3 is built from 15 residues. Germline V CDR1 and CDR2: LNHDA, SQIVND (reference sequence). V was cut by 5 bases and J by 6 bases, with 19 bases left in between. CDR3 in amino acids: CASSHQGVVSAEAFF. The CDR3 DNA reads as TGTGCCAGTAGTCACCAAGGGGTTGTGAGCGCTGAAGCTTTCTTT.

This sequence joins TRBV5-6 and TRBJ2-1, with 8 positions matching TRBD1. CDR1 and CDR2 from the germline V gene are SGHDT and YYEEEE. The CDR3 is 16 residues long. Trimming cost V 4 bases and J 0 bases; bases outside gene matches: 6. CDR3 residues: CASSPGTGDSYNEQFF. DNA for the CDR3: TGTGCCAGCAGCCCGGGGACAGGAGACTCCTACAATGAGCAGTTCTTC.

The CDR3 DNA follows: TGTGCCAGCAGGGGATACGGGAGGGAGCAGTTCTTC. Its translation: CASRGYGREQFF. The chain links TRBV21-1 to TRBJ2-1; no DNA check was done on the table's D call, TRBD2. TRBV21-1 is reported as a pseudogene. CDR3 length: 12 residues.

J is TRBJ1-2 and V is TRBV5-1, with 9 bases fitting TRBD1. Germline V gene sequence: CDR1 SGHRS, CDR2 YFSETQ. The CDR3 is made up of 13 amino acids. V dropped 10 bases and J dropped 8; count of bases not matched to a gene: 12. CDR3 amino acids: CAAKAQGAAGYTF. CDR3 sequence (DNA): TGCGCCGCTAAGGCACAGGGGGCGGCAGGCTACACCTTC.

The CDR3 spells CAISESGGQTEAFF. The CDR3 DNA follows: TGTGCCATCAGTGAGTCTGGGGGGCAGACTGAAGCTTTCTTT. This chain joins TRBV10-3 and TRBJ1-1; a weak D match, TRBD1 (6 bases). Trimming cost V 0 bases and J 5 bases, with 10 bases left between them. The CDR3 is 14 amino acids. Germline V gene data show CDR1 as ENHRY and CDR2 as SYGVKD.

By its share, this clone is medium-sized. The rearrangement links TRBV7-9 to TRBJ1-5; maybe TRBD1 (5 bases). CDR3 length: 13 residues. CDR1 is SEHNR and CDR2 is FQNEAQ in the germline V gene (reference sequence). The V end lost 3 bases, the J end lost 11 bases, and 14 bases lay between the germline ends. For the CDR3, the DNA is TGTGCCAGCAGCTTTGTCACGGGGGAGGCCCAGCATTTT. Translating it yields CASSFVTGEAQHF.